A selection of T cell receptor beta chains follows, all from one sample in a study of T cells in Graves' hyperthyroidism and ophthalmopathy. In TCRdb, the multiplex PCR reads were re-called with MiXCR into one record per CDR3 protein. The sample consists of some 340,000 distinct CDR3 sequences, approximately 14% of them appearing once. The sample comprised blood. These receptors were collected from a woman in her forties with Graves' ophthalmopathy. Each CDR3 is given without its conserved first and last residue. Clone size is shown for a subset of rows, as once, few, many or a class of expanded clone.

v_call	clone_size	j_call	cdr3_aa
TRBV6-4	many	TRBJ2-1	ASAAHEQF
TRBV7-2	few	TRBJ2-7	ASSLEVSVLGEQY
TRBV15	NA	TRBJ2-1	ATSSGAGDYNEQF
TRBV28	many	TRBJ2-4	ASSKSSGRFKNIQY
TRBV11-2	many	TRBJ2-5	ASSLPGAGQETQY
TRBV18	NA	TRBJ2-5	ASSPVGTTGETQY
TRBV9	many	TRBJ2-7	ASSTPGGDEQY
TRBV4-2	few	TRBJ2-1	ASSQEGERDEQF
TRBV6-1	few	TRBJ2-1	ASRQGNEQF
TRBV2	NA	TRBJ2-3	ASREGGRPDTQY